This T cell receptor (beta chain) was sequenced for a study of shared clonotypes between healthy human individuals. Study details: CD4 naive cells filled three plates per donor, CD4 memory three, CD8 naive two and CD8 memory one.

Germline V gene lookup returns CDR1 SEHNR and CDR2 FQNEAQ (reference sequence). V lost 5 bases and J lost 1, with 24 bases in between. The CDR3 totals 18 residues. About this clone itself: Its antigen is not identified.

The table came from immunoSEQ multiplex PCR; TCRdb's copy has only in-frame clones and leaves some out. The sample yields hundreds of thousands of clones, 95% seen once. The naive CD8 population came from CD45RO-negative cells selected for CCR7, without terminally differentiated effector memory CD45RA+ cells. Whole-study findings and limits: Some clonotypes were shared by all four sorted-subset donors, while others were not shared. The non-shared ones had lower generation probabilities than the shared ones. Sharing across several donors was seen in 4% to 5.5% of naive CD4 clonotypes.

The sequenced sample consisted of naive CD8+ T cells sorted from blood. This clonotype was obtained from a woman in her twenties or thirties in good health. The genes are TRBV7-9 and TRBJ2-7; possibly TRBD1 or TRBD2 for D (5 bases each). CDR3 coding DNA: TGTGCCAGCAGCACCTCCATTCAGATCGGGACCCCTTCCTACGAGCAGTACTTC. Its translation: CASSTSIQIGTPSYEQYF.